This TCR beta chain was captured by sequencing in a study of identical twins. This clonotype was counted at least ten times. Its target is unknown. From the 5' RACE reads, TCRdb called clonotypes with MiXCR, one entry per CDR3 protein. The sample has around 370,000 distinct CDR3 sequences; approximately 8.8% are singletons. Regarding the study as a whole: Cord blood beta clonotypes that were abundant carried fewer insertions, and memory repertoires showed no such trend.

This CDR3 region has 15 residues. After removal of 4 bases from V and 8 bases from J, the junction contained 10 bases not matched to a gene. Germline V gene lookup returns CDR1 SGHVS and CDR2 FQNEAQ. The chain joins TRBV7-8 to TRBJ2-1, with TRBD2 matching over 8 bases. The sequencing input was naive T cells sorted from blood. The receptor comes from a woman aged 45-59 years in good health. The CDR3 loop is CASSSWPAGDDEQFF. The CDR3 coding sequence is TGTGCCAGCAGCTCGTGGCCAGCGGGAGACGATGAGCAGTTCTTC.